This T cell receptor beta chain was sequenced in a study of blood T cells in healthy people across ages. The sample holds many counts of this clonotype. Its specificity is unknown. A J-beta primer mix and a sample-barcoded 5' primer were used in a second PCR of roughly 6 to 11 cycles. TCRdb itself ran the 5' RACE reads through MiXCR, one entry per CDR3 protein. This sample carries around 1.7 million distinct CDR3 sequences, under 30% of them seen once, and the ten largest clones take roughly 8%. Each sample yielded at least 6 million isolated PBMCs. This CDR3 region has 16 residues. The V gene end was trimmed by 4 bases and the J gene end by 3 bases; junction bases not matched to a gene: 11. The germline V gene has CDR1 SGHRS and CDR2 YFSETQ. Study-wide findings and caveats: Roughly linear age-related decline in beta diversity appeared, significant by age approximately 40.

This TCR came from a woman under 40 in good health. Sequencing input: blood. This sequence joins TRBV5-1 and TRBJ2-3; TRBD1 matches 7 bases. The chain's CDR3 is CASSLSDRAGTDTQYF. The CDR3 DNA reads TGCGCCAGCAGCCTGAGTGACAGGGCTGGTACAGATACGCAGTATTTT.